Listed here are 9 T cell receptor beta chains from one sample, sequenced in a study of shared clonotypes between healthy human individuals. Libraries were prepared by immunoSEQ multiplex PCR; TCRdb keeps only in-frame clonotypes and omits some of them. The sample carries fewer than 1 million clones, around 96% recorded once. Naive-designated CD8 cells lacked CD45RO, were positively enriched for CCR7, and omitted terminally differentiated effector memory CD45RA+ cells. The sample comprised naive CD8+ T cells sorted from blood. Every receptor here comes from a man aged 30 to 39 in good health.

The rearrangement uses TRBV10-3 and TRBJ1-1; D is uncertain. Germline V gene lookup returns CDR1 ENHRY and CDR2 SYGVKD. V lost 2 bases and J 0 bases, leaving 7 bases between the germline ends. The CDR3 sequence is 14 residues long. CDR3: CAISESDMNTEAFF. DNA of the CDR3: TGTGCCATCAGTGAGAGTGATATGAACACTGAAGCTTTCTTT.

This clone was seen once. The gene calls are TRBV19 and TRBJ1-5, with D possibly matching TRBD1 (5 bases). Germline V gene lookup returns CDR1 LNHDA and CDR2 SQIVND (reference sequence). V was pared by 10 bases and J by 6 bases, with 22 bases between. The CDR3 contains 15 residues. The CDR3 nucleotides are TGTGCCATCATAAAAGTAGGCAGGGTCCCTCAGCCCCAGCATTTT. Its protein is CAIIKVGRVPQPQHF.

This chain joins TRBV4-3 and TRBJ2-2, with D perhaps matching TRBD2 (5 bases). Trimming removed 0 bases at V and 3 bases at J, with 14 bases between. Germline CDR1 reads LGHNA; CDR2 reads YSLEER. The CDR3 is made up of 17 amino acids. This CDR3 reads CASSQDGPGSDTGELFF. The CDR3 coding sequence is TGCGCCAGCAGCCAAGATGGACCGGGGAGTGACACCGGGGAGCTGTTTTTT.

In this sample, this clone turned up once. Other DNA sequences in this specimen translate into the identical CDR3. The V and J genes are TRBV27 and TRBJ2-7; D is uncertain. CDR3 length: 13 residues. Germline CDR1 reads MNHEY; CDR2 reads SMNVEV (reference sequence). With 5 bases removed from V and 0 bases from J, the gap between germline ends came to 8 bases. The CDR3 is CASSLGPSYEQYF. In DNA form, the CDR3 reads TGTGCCAGCAGTCTAGGACCCTCCTACGAGCAGTACTTC.

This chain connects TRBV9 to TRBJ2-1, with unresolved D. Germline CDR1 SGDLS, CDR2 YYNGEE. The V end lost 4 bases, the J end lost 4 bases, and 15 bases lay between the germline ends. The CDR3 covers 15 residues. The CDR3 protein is CASSSGLGGYNEQFF. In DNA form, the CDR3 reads TGTGCCAGCAGCTCCGGCCTAGGTGGGTACAATGAGCAGTTCTTC.

CDR3 sequence reads: CASSYSSSYNEQFF. CDR3 in DNA: TGTGCCAGCAGTTATTCAAGCTCCTACAATGAGCAGTTCTTC. The chain employs TRBV14 and TRBJ2-1; D is ambiguous. Germline CDR1 and CDR2: SGHDN and FVKESK. This CDR3 spans 14 amino acids. V gave up 6 bases and J gave up 0 bases, with 9 bases separating them.

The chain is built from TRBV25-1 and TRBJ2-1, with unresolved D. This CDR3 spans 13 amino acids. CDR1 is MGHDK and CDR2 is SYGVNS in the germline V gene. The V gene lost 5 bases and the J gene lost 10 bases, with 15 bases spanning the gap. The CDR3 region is CASSNFINPEQFF. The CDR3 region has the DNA TGTGCCAGCAGTAACTTCATCAATCCGGAGCAGTTCTTC.

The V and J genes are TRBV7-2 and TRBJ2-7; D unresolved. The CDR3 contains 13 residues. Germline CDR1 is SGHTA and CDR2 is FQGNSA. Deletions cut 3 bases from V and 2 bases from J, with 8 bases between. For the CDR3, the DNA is TGTGCCAGCAGCTTTGGTTGGGCCTACGAGCAGTACTTC. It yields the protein CASSFGWAYEQYF.

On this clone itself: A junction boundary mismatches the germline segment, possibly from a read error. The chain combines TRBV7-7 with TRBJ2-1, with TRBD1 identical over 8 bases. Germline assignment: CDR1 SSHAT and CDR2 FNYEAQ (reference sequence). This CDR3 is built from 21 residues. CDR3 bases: TGTGCTAGCAGCTTCGGGCCCAGAGTACAGGGGGTCGGGATCGAAAACAATGAGCAGTTCTTC. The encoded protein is CASSFGPRVQGVGIENNEQFF.